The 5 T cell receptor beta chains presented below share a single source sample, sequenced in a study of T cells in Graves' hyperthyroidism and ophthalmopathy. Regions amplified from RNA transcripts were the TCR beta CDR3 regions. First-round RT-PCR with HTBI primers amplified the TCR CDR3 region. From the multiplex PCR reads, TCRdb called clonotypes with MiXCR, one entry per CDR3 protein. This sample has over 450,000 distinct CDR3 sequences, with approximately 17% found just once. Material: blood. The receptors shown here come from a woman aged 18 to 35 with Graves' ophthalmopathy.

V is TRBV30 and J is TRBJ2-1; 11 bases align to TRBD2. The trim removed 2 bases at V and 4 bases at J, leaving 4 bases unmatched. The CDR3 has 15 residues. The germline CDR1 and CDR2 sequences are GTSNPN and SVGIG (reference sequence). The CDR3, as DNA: TGTGCCTGGAGTCTCGGGACTAGCGGTTACAATGAGCAGTTCTTC. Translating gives CAWSLGTSGYNEQFF.

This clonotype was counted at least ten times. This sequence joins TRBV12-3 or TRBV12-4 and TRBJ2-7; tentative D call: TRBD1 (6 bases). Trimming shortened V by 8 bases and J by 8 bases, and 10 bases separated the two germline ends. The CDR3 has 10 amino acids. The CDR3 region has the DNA TGTGCCAGCGGGGGCGAGAAGCAGTACTTC. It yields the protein CASGGEKQYF.

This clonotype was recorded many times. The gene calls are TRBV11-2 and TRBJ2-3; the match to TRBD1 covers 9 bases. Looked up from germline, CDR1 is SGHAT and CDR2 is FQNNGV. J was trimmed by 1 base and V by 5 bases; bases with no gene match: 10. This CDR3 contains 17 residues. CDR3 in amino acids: CASSPRLRDRGTDTQYF. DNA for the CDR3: TGTGCCAGCAGCCCACGACTCCGGGACAGGGGCACAGATACGCAGTATTTT.

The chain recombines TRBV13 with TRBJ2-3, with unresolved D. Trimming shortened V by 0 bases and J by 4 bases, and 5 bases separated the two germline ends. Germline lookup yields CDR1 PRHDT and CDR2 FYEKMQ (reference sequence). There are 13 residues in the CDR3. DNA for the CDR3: TGTGCCAGCAGCTTAGGGCGCCCAGATACGCAGTATTTT. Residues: CASSLGRPDTQYF.

CDR3 in DNA: TGTGCCAGCAGCCGGGACAGGGTTGCAAGTCAGCCCCAGCATTTT. Amino acid sequence: CASSRDRVASQPQHF. The chain couples TRBV28 to TRBJ1-5; 9 bases align to TRBD1. CDR1 is MDHEN and CDR2 is SYDVKM in the germline V gene. The CDR3 runs to 15 residues. V shed 6 bases and J 6 bases; nucleotides not matched to a gene: 9.